The next 32 T cell receptor beta chains were all read from a single sample in a study of T-cell memory formation after mild COVID-19. TCRdb independently ran MiXCR on the 5' RACE reads; one entry per CDR3 protein. The table records around 440,000 distinct CDR3 sequences, approximately 18% of them present only once. Input material: PBMCs or a T cell subset sorted from them (not recorded which). Every receptor here comes from an adult woman who had mild COVID-19 (a few samples of this study predate the infection). Cell type and time point are not known.

This clonotype showed up just a few times. This chain joins TRBV18 and TRBJ2-7, with TRBD1 matching 7 bases. Germline trimming cut 6 bases from V and 5 bases from J; bases unmatched to any gene: 25. This CDR3 has 19 residues. CDR1 KGHSH and CDR2 LQKENI come from the germline V gene. The DNA for the CDR3 is TGTGCCAGCTCCCCGTCCCCAGGGGGTCTACTCGGTTCTTACGACGAGCAGTACTTC. Its protein product is CASSPSPGGLLGSYDEQYF.

The chain employs TRBV12-3 or TRBV12-4 and TRBJ2-3; 9 bases are shared with TRBD2. The CDR3 contains 15 residues. Trimming cost V 6 bases and J 1 base; bases outside gene matches: 5. CDR3 sequence (DNA): TGTGCCAGCAGCATAGCGGGAGCCGGCACAGATACGCAGTATTTT. This gives the protein CASSIAGAGTDTQYF.

This clonotype was seen a few times. The rearrangement uses TRBV3-1 and TRBJ1-5; D is possibly TRBD1 (6 bases). Between the trimmed V and J ends, which lost 4 bases and 7 bases, there was a span of 11 bases. The V gene's germline CDR1 is LGHDT and CDR2 YNNKEL (reference sequence). The CDR3 is made up of 13 amino acids. The CDR3: CASSRGARQPQHF. As DNA, the CDR3 is TGTGCCAGCAGCCGGGGGGCAAGGCAGCCCCAGCATTTT.

This clonotype has only a few counts. This chain connects TRBV19 to TRBJ1-2; perhaps TRBD1 as D (6 bases). Looked up from germline, CDR1 is LNHDA and CDR2 is SQIVND (reference sequence). V was cut by 6 bases and J by 6 bases, with 14 bases left in between. This CDR3 comprises 13 residues. CDR3 in amino acids: CASSPGGGHGYTF. The CDR3 region has the DNA TGTGCCAGTAGCCCTGGAGGGGGTCATGGCTACACCTTC.

The chain combines TRBV18 with TRBJ1-5; 11 bases map to TRBD1. This CDR3 has 17 residues. Trimming removed 2 bases from V and 3 bases from J; junction bases left unmatched: 6. Germline CDR1 reads KGHSH; CDR2 reads LQKENI. CDR3 region: CASSPGRTGGDNQPQHF. CDR3 coding DNA: TGTGCCAGCTCACCAGGGAGGACAGGGGGCGACAATCAGCCCCAGCATTTT.

This clonotype has only a few counts. The chain links TRBV15 to TRBJ2-3; 7 positions agree with TRBD2. The length of the CDR3 is 15 residues. The junction had 4 bases not matched to a gene; V was cut back by 0 bases and J by 4 bases. Per germline, CDR1 LNHNV and CDR2 YYDKDF (reference sequence). As DNA, the CDR3 is TGTGCCACCAGCAGAGAGGCGGGAGTGGCAGATACGCAGTATTTT. Encoded protein: CATSREAGVADTQYF.

This clonotype was observed a handful of times. This sequence joins TRBV5-1 and TRBJ2-7; D remains unclear. V was clipped by 3 bases and J by 3 bases, with 10 bases between them. CDR3 length: 13 amino acids. The V gene's germline CDR1 is SGHRS and CDR2 YFSETQ. In DNA, the CDR3 is TGCGCCAGCAGCTGGGCGAAGAGCTACGAGCAGTACTTC. This gives the protein CASSWAKSYEQYF.

The J gene is TRBJ2-2, the V gene TRBV5-1; D is undetermined. This CDR3 spans 14 amino acids. V lost 5 bases, J lost 1 base, and 9 bases lay in between. Per germline, CDR1 SGHRS and CDR2 YFSETQ. DNA of the CDR3: TGCGCCAGCAGGTGGTCAGGGAACACCGGGGAGCTGTTTTTT. Protein sequence: CASRWSGNTGELFF.

The chain has TRBV20-1 and TRBJ2-7; 9 positions agree with TRBD2. There are 15 residues in the CDR3. CDR1 and CDR2 from the germline V gene are DFQATT and SNEGSKA (reference sequence). With 1 base clipped from V and 5 bases from J, the junction kept 9 bases outside the gene matches. CDR3 nucleotides: TGCAGTGCTAGAGGGAGTAGCGGGAGAACGGACGAGCAGTACTTC. Protein sequence: CSARGSSGRTDEQYF.

This sequence joins TRBV20-1 and TRBJ2-7; D is unclear. The ends were cut back, 6 bases at V and 1 base at J, with 10 bases in the middle. The CDR3 loop spans 12 amino acids. In germline, CDR1 is DFQATT, CDR2 SNEGSKA (reference sequence). The CDR3 DNA is TGCAGTGCCAAACCGACATCCTACGAGCAGTACTTC. It codes for CSAKPTSYEQYF.

This clonotype was seen a few times. This chain uses TRBV5-6 with TRBJ2-7, with a tentative D call TRBD1 (6 bases). This CDR3 has 14 amino acids. Germline values: CDR1 SGHDT, CDR2 YYEEEE. V lost 4 bases and J lost 2, with 13 bases in between. CDR3 in amino acids: CASSPPRGTYEQYF. In DNA form, the CDR3 reads TGTGCCAGCAGCCCCCCCAGGGGTACCTACGAGCAGTACTTC.

The rearrangement links TRBV3-1 to TRBJ2-1; 8 bases are a match to TRBD2. J was trimmed by 6 bases and V by 7 bases; bases with no gene match: 8. The CDR3 extends over 14 amino acids. Germline CDR1 LGHDT, CDR2 YNNKEL (reference sequence). The DNA of the CDR3 is TGTGCCAGCAAGCGGGGGCCGCACCTCAATGAGCAGTTCTTC. Protein: CASKRGPHLNEQFF.

The gene calls are TRBV9 and TRBJ2-1; TRBD2 agrees at 11 bases. CDR1 and CDR2 from the germline V gene are SGDLS and YYNGEE. The CDR3 contains 17 residues. V shed 0 bases, J shed 7 bases, and the junction held 9 bases outside the gene matches. The CDR3: CASSVGIAGGPSNEQFF. The CDR3 DNA is TGTGCCAGCAGCGTAGGGATAGCGGGGGGGCCGAGTAATGAGCAGTTCTTC. The whole variable domain, filled in from reference TRBV9 and TRBJ2-1, reads DSGVTQTPKHLITATGQRVTLRCSPRSGDLSVYWYQQSLDQGLQFLIQYYNGEERAKGNILERFSAQQFPDLHSELNLSSLELGDSALYFCASSVGIAGGPSNEQFFGPGTRLTVL.

This clonotype was recorded at least ten times. CDR3 residues: CASSRGGTAYNEQFF. As DNA, the CDR3 is TGTGCCAGCAGCCGAGGCGGGACGGCCTACAATGAGCAGTTCTTC. The chain employs TRBV12-3 or TRBV12-4 and TRBJ2-1, with D possibly TRBD2 on 6 matching bases. With 6 bases removed from V and 2 bases from J, the gap between germline ends came to 14 bases. This CDR3 region has 15 residues.

This clonotype showed up just a few times. The chain joins TRBV5-1 to TRBJ2-7; the D gene is possibly TRBD2 (6 bases). The germline V gene encodes CDR1 SGHRS and CDR2 YFSETQ. The CDR3 totals 14 residues. Trimming took off 2 bases at V and 3 bases at J, with 12 bases between the two ends. CDR3 bases: TGCGCCAGCAGCTTCGGGGACTGGGGCTACGAGCAGTACTTC. Translation: CASSFGDWGYEQYF.

The chain uses TRBV7-3 and TRBJ1-2, with D uncertain. The CDR3 is 15 residues long. The V end lost 5 bases, the J end lost 5 bases, and 18 bases lay between the germline ends. Germline V gene sequence: CDR1 SGHTA, CDR2 FQGTGA. CDR3 protein: CASSPSGEDPYGYTF. The CDR3 DNA reads TGTGCCAGCAGCCCCTCCGGTGAGGACCCTTATGGCTACACCTTC.

The V and J genes are TRBV6-2 or TRBV6-3 and TRBJ1-1; maybe TRBD1 (5 bases). There are 13 residues in the CDR3. Trimming took off 2 bases at V and 11 bases at J, with 15 bases between the two ends. Germline CDR1 MNHEY, CDR2 SVGEGT. The CDR3 sequence: CASSYGTWGTAFF. CDR3 in DNA: TGTGCCAGCAGTTACGGGACTTGGGGGACGGCTTTCTTT.

V usage is TRBV5-5 and J usage is TRBJ1-1; D is perhaps TRBD1 (6 bases). CDR1 SGHKS and CDR2 YYEKEE come from the germline V gene (reference sequence). Trimming left V 3 bases short and J 3 bases short, with 15 bases between. CDR3 length equals 15 residues. The CDR3 region is CASSYSRKGDTEAFF. The CDR3 coding sequence is TGTGCCAGCAGCTATAGCCGGAAGGGGGACACTGAAGCTTTCTTT.

In its sample, this clonotype was seen a few times. The chain joins TRBV18 to TRBJ1-2, with D perhaps matching TRBD1 (6 bases). This CDR3 contains 15 residues. V lost 3 bases, J lost 2 bases, and 13 bases lay in between. The germline V gene has CDR1 KGHSH and CDR2 LQKENI. The CDR3: CASSPGQPSNYGYTF. The CDR3 coding sequence is TGTGCCAGCTCACCTGGACAGCCCTCAAACTATGGCTACACCTTC.

This chain connects TRBV4-3 to TRBJ2-3, with D unclear. CDR3 length equals 17 residues. The germline V and J ends were trimmed by 3 bases and 1 base, with 17 bases remaining between them. Germline V gene sequence: CDR1 LGHNA, CDR2 YSLEER. The CDR3 reads CASSQGLRSTRTDTQYF. The CDR3 DNA reads TGCGCCAGCAGCCAGGGCCTAAGATCGACTCGCACAGATACGCAGTATTTT.

A few counts support this clonotype. This chain joins TRBV7-2 and TRBJ2-5; D may be TRBD2 (5 bases). The CDR3 extends over 15 amino acids. CDR1 and CDR2 from the germline V gene are SGHTA and FQGNSA. V gave up 9 bases and J gave up 2 bases, with 19 bases separating them. The CDR3 is CASLYSGSTQETQYF. The CDR3 region has the DNA TGTGCCAGTCTATACAGCGGCAGTACACAAGAGACCCAGTACTTC.

This clonotype was seen only a few times. The CDR3, as DNA: TGCAGTGCTAGAGATGGTGTCCATGAGGCCAAAAACATTCAGTACTTC. Its translation: CSARDGVHEAKNIQYF. This chain connects TRBV20-1 to TRBJ2-4; D gene ambiguous. V was pared by 0 bases and J by 1 base, with 13 bases between. The germline V gene encodes CDR1 DFQATT and CDR2 SNEGSKA (reference sequence). The CDR3 is made up of 16 amino acids.

In its sample, this clonotype was seen a few times. The chain couples TRBV7-6 to TRBJ2-3; 8 bases match TRBD1. V lost 5 bases to trimming and J lost 4 bases; unmatched junction nucleotides: 11. Germline assignment: CDR1 SGHVS and CDR2 FNYEAQ. The CDR3 spans 16 residues. The CDR3 sequence: CASSPWTGTTADTQYF. The CDR3 region has the DNA TGTGCCAGCAGCCCGTGGACAGGGACAACCGCAGATACGCAGTATTTT.

This clonotype has only a few counts. The chain recombines TRBV12-3 or TRBV12-4 with TRBJ2-7; 8 positions agree with TRBD1. CDR3 size: 16 residues. Unmatched junction bases numbered 10, after V lost 5 bases and J lost 1 base. In nucleotides, the CDR3 is TGTGCCAGCAGTCAAGGTTTCGGACAGGGTTCCTACGAGCAGTACTTC. Translating it yields CASSQGFGQGSYEQYF.

A few counts support this clonotype. V and J are TRBV5-1 and TRBJ2-5; tentatively, D is TRBD2 (5 bases). V lost 5 bases to trimming and J lost 1 base, with 15 bases between them. CDR1 and CDR2 (germline): SGHRS, YFSETQ. This CDR3 is built from 15 residues. CDR3 protein: CASRVGRLTQETQYF. CDR3 in DNA: TGCGCCAGCAGGGTGGGTCGACTAACCCAAGAGACCCAGTACTTC.

A few counts support this clonotype. This rearrangement joins TRBV5-1 to TRBJ1-2; no clear D. Germline V CDR1 and CDR2: SGHRS, YFSETQ. The V and J ends lost 4 bases and 4 bases respectively, with 17 bases between them. The CDR3 loop spans 15 amino acids. The CDR3 here is CASSPASNSGYGYTF. CDR3 bases: TGCGCCAGCAGCCCGGCATCAAACTCTGGCTATGGCTACACCTTC.

The genes are TRBV29-1 and TRBJ2-7; D is undetermined. This CDR3 spans 15 amino acids. V gave up 0 bases and J gave up 4 bases, with 16 bases separating them. Germline V lookup: CDR1 SQVTM, CDR2 ANQGSEA. The CDR3 spells CSVEDRGKVGYEQYF. CDR3 in DNA: TGCAGCGTTGAAGATCGTGGGAAGGTGGGGTACGAGCAGTACTTC.

The chain is built from TRBV29-1 and TRBJ2-1; D might be TRBD1 (5 bases). CDR1 and CDR2 (germline): SQVTM, ANQGSEA. This CDR3 has 14 amino acids. Trimming cost V 3 bases and J 2 bases, with 11 bases left between them. DNA of the CDR3: TGCAGCGTTGACAAGGGGCAAGCCTACAATGAGCAGTTCTTC. This sequence encodes CSVDKGQAYNEQFF.

This clonotype was observed a few times. The chain couples TRBV7-2 to TRBJ2-3; D is possibly TRBD1 (5 bases). This CDR3 comprises 14 residues. V was clipped by 4 bases and J by 3 bases, with 11 bases between them. CDR1 and CDR2 from the germline V gene are SGHTA and FQGNSA. CDR3 nucleotides: TGTGCCAGCAGCTCCCGCGACAGAACAGATACGCAGTATTTT. Its translation: CASSSRDRTDTQYF.

This clonotype was seen only a few times. V and J are TRBV12-3 or TRBV12-4 and TRBJ2-7, with 8 bases identical to TRBD2. V trimming: 5 bases; J trimming: 2 bases; junction bases outside the gene matches: 5. The length of the CDR3 is 14 residues. Here the CDR3 DNA reads TGTGCCAGCAGTAGACTAGCGAGACCCTACGAGCAGTACTTC. Translating gives CASSRLARPYEQYF.

V and J are TRBV5-1 and TRBJ2-7; 7 positions match TRBD2. Germline trimming cut 0 bases from V and 5 bases from J; bases unmatched to any gene: 11. The CDR3 is 16 residues long. Germline values: CDR1 SGHRS, CDR2 YFSETQ. In nucleotides, the CDR3 is TGCGCCAGCAGCTTGGGGGGTCGGGACTATCTCGACGAGCAGTACTTC. Translation gives CASSLGGRDYLDEQYF.

This chain joins TRBV12-3 or TRBV12-4 and TRBJ2-3, with 10 bases aligning to TRBD1. V lost 6 bases, J lost 3 bases, and 6 bases stayed unmatched. The CDR3 sequence is 15 residues long. As DNA, the CDR3 is TGTGCCAGCAGCTCTCCGGGACAGGGGACAGATACGCAGTATTTT. It encodes CASSSPGQGTDTQYF.